The rows below give T cell receptor beta chains drawn from one sample of a study of CD8 T cells in Susac syndrome. Each CDR3 protein gets one entry after TCRdb re-called the immunoSEQ multiplex PCR reads with MiXCR. The repertoire holds around 85,000 distinct CDR3 sequences, with 95% as singletons. Sequencing input: CD8+ T cells from PBMCs. The receptors stem from a human donor with Susac syndrome. The CDR3 runs from the conserved cysteine through the conserved F or W. Each record gives: J gene, CDR3 length, V gene, clone size, D gene, CDR3 protein, CDR3 DNA. D genes are given only for firm matches. Clone size is given for some rows only: seen once, a few or many times, or a class if the clone is expanded.

J: TRBJ1-2
length: 11
V: TRBV29-1
size: NA
D: NA
CDR3: CSVDMGGGYTF
DNA: TGCAGCGTTGATATGGGGGGAGGCTACACCTTC

J: TRBJ2-3
length: 15
V: TRBV6-1
size: NA
D: TRBD2
CDR3: CATSLAGPRTDTQYF
DNA: TGTGCCACCTCCCTAGCGGGACCCCGCACAGATACGCAGTATTTT

J: TRBJ2-1
length: 16
V: TRBV9
size: once
D: TRBD2
CDR3: CASSVVAGGTYNEQFF
DNA: TGTGCCAGCAGCGTAGTAGCGGGAGGGACCTACAATGAGCAGTTCTTC

J: TRBJ1-1
length: 15
V: TRBV29-1
size: NA
D: NA
CDR3: CSVEDRVTANTEAFF
DNA: TGCAGCGTTGAAGATCGGGTGACGGCGAACACTGAAGCTTTCTTT

J: TRBJ2-1
length: 16
V: TRBV9
size: NA
D: TRBD2
CDR3: CASSVGGLAVGNEQFF
DNA: TGTGCCAGCAGCGTAGGGGGACTAGCGGTAGGCAATGAGCAGTTCTTC

J: TRBJ2-3
length: 15
V: TRBV12-3/TRBV12-4
size: once
D: TRBD2
CDR3: CASSLSASGSDTQYF
DNA: TGTGCCAGCAGTTTATCGGCTAGCGGGAGTGATACGCAGTATTTT

J: TRBJ2-1
length: 13
V: TRBV20-1
size: NA
D: NA
CDR3: CSARLNLYNEQFF
DNA: TGCAGTGCCCGACTAAATCTCTACAATGAGCAGTTCTTC

J: TRBJ2-6
length: 17
V: TRBV13
size: NA
D: NA
CDR3: CASSPTYLVLGANVLTF
DNA: TGTGCCAGCAGCCCCACTTATCTCGTGTTAGGGGCCAACGTCCTGACTTTC

J: TRBJ2-7
length: 12
V: TRBV7-8
size: NA
D: NA
CDR3: CASSLGYDEQYF
DNA: TGTGCCAGCAGCTTAGGCTATGACGAGCAGTACTTC

J: TRBJ2-1
length: 14
V: TRBV11-2
size: NA
D: TRBD1
CDR3: CASSPGQGTNEQFF
DNA: TGTGCCAGCAGCCCGGGACAGGGAACCAATGAGCAGTTCTTC

J: TRBJ2-7
length: 15
V: TRBV29-1
size: NA
D: TRBD2
CDR3: CSVVTTSGVSYEQYF
DNA: TGCAGCGTTGTAACGACTAGCGGAGTTTCCTACGAGCAGTACTTC

J: TRBJ2-1
length: 12
V: TRBV19
size: NA
D: NA
CDR3: CASSGPRDEQFF
DNA: TGTGCCAGTTCAGGGCCGCGGGATGAGCAGTTCTTC

J: TRBJ2-5
length: 15
V: TRBV27
size: NA
D: TRBD2
CDR3: CASGVTSGSEETQYF
DNA: TGTGCCAGCGGAGTAACTAGCGGGAGTGAAGAGACCCAGTACTTC

J: TRBJ1-2
length: 13
V: TRBV3-1
size: few
D: NA
CDR3: CASSPDSSYGYTF
DNA: TGTGCCAGCAGCCCGGACTCGAGCTATGGCTACACCTTC

J: TRBJ2-5
length: 17
V: TRBV13
size: NA
D: TRBD2
CDR3: CASSLPGSGSNVETQYF
DNA: TGTGCCAGCAGCTTACCAGGTAGCGGGAGTAATGTAGAGACCCAGTACTTC

J: TRBJ2-5
length: 13
V: TRBV4-1
size: NA
D: NA
CDR3: CASSQDGLETQYF
DNA: TGCGCCAGCAGCCAAGATGGGCTGGAGACCCAGTACTTC

J: TRBJ2-2
length: 18
V: TRBV28
size: NA
D: NA
CDR3: CASSFLSFGDEFPGELFF
DNA: TGTGCCAGCAGTTTTCTAAGCTTTGGGGATGAATTCCCCGGGGAGCTGTTTTTT

J: TRBJ2-5
length: 11
V: TRBV6-2/TRBV6-3
size: NA
D: NA
CDR3: CASSSEGTQYF
DNA: TGTGCCAGCAGTTCCGAGGGAACCCAGTACTTC

J: TRBJ2-1
length: 16
V: TRBV6-5
size: NA
D: TRBD1
CDR3: CASSYSAGTGNNEQFF
DNA: TGTGCCAGCAGTTACTCAGCCGGGACAGGGAACAATGAGCAGTTCTTC

J: TRBJ2-3
length: 11
V: TRBV29-1
size: NA
D: NA
CDR3: CSLPEGDTQYF
DNA: TGCAGCCTCCCTGAGGGAGATACGCAGTATTTT

J: TRBJ2-5
length: 16
V: TRBV20-1
size: NA
D: NA
CDR3: CSARGSGVVGQETQYF
DNA: TGCAGTGCTAGAGGGAGTGGGGTTGTAGGACAAGAGACCCAGTACTTC

J: TRBJ2-2
length: 14
V: TRBV30
size: NA
D: NA
CDR3: CAWSSWTNTGELFF
DNA: TGTGCCTGGAGTTCCTGGACGAACACCGGGGAGCTGTTTTTT

J: TRBJ2-7
length: 13
V: TRBV14
size: NA
D: NA
CDR3: CASSPGVTARPYF
DNA: TGTGCCAGCAGCCCGGGCGTGACAGCGCGTCCGTACTTC

J: TRBJ2-4
length: 14
V: TRBV7-9
size: NA
D: NA
CDR3: CASSGDVAKNIQYF
DNA: TGTGCCAGCAGCGGCGACGTAGCCAAAAACATTCAGTACTTC

J: TRBJ1-2
length: 11
V: TRBV6-2/TRBV6-3
size: once
D: NA
CDR3: CASSPGHGYTF
DNA: TGTGCCAGCAGTCCTGGACATGGCTACACCTTC

J: TRBJ1-2
length: 12
V: TRBV11-2
size: few
D: NA
CDR3: CASSLDNYGYTF
DNA: TGTGCCAGCAGCCTCGATAACTATGGCTACACCTTC

J: TRBJ2-7
length: 15
V: TRBV27
size: NA
D: NA
CDR3: CASSLTPDSLYEQYF
DNA: TGTGCCAGCAGTTTAACCCCTGACAGCCTCTACGAGCAGTACTTC

J: TRBJ2-5
length: 15
V: TRBV20-1
size: NA
D: TRBD2
CDR3: CSARKAGASGETQYF
DNA: TGCAGTGCTAGGAAAGCGGGAGCATCGGGGGAGACCCAGTACTTC

J: TRBJ2-3
length: 15
V: TRBV18
size: NA
D: NA
CDR3: CASSPDGFGADTQYF
DNA: TGTGCCAGCTCACCAGACGGATTTGGGGCAGATACGCAGTATTTT

J: TRBJ2-5
length: 12
V: TRBV27
size: few
D: NA
CDR3: CASSPTGETQYF
DNA: TGTGCCAGCAGTCCTACCGGGGAGACCCAGTACTTC

J: TRBJ1-2
length: 14
V: TRBV24-1
size: NA
D: NA
CDR3: CATSDRDRTGGYTF
DNA: TGTGCCACCAGTGATCGGGACCGCACGGGGGGCTACACCTTC

J: TRBJ1-2
length: 14
V: TRBV27
size: NA
D: NA
CDR3: CASSLSAGARGYTF
DNA: TGTGCCAGCAGTTTATCAGCAGGGGCGCGTGGCTACACCTTC

J: TRBJ2-2
length: 12
V: TRBV20-1
size: NA
D: NA
CDR3: CSARDDTGELFF
DNA: TGCAGTGCTAGAGATGACACCGGGGAGCTGTTTTTT

J: TRBJ2-5
length: 16
V: TRBV7-2
size: NA
D: TRBD1
CDR3: CASSRPGTGDEETQYF
DNA: TGTGCCAGCAGCCGCCCCGGGACAGGGGATGAAGAGACCCAGTACTTC

J: TRBJ1-4
length: 12
V: TRBV30
size: NA
D: NA
CDR3: CAWSGSGEKLFF
DNA: TGTGCCTGGAGTGGGTCCGGTGAAAAACTGTTTTTT